This T cell receptor (beta chain) was documented in a study of shared clonotypes between healthy human individuals. Study conclusions and caveats: Tissues were not sampled, only blood, and their repertoires likely differ. A reduction in generation probabilities was seen for non-shared clonotypes relative to those shared by all four donors.

CD45RO-negative, CCR7-selected cells formed the naive CD8 fraction, which excluded terminally differentiated effector memory CD45RA+ cells. Tens of thousands of T cell genomes (approximately 190 ng DNA) went into each sorted-subset replicate. Here immunoSEQ multiplex PCR was the method, and the copy in TCRdb shows in-frame clones only, minus some. The sample includes around 620,000 clones, roughly 95% of them seen just once. Between the trimmed V and J ends, which lost 3 bases and 5 bases, there was a span of 5 bases. The germline V gene encodes CDR1 DFQATT and CDR2 SNEGSKA (reference sequence). There are 11 residues in the CDR3. A word on this clone: As yet, its antigen is unknown.

This receptor was obtained from a woman in her thirties in good health. The chain couples TRBV20-1 to TRBJ2-1, with unresolved D. Sequenced: naive CD8+ T cells sorted from blood. DNA of the CDR3: TGCAGTGCTAGTTGTGACAATGAGCAGTTCTTC. It encodes CSASCDNEQFF.